This T cell receptor beta chain was recovered during a study of T cells after yellow fever vaccination. On this clonotype itself: Its antigen is currently unknown.

UMIs were added to TCR cDNA along with a universal primer site when it was made by 5'RACE template switching. TCRdb analysed the 5' RACE reads with MiXCR anew, one entry per CDR3 protein. The sample records about 340,000 distinct CDR3 sequences, about an eighth being singletons. The CDR3 is made up of 12 amino acids. Germline V gene sequence: CDR1 LNHDA, CDR2 SQIVND (reference sequence). V was pared by 3 bases and J by 4 bases, with 6 bases between. Study-wide findings and caveats: Abundant clonotypes (contaminants from the bulk population) could be present in FACS-sorted repertoires.

The source is a man aged 18 to 35 who received the YFV17D yellow fever vaccine. The material was CD4+ T cells sorted from PBMCs, obtained 15 days after the yellow fever booster vaccination. The gene calls are TRBV19 and TRBJ2-5; D unclear. DNA for the CDR3: TGTGCCAGTAGTATGACTCGAGAGACCCAGTACTTC. This translates into CASSMTRETQYF.